This is a list of T cell receptor beta chains from one sample in a study of blood T cell repertoires in COVID-19. TCRdb's table, derived via immunoSEQ multiplex PCR, lists solely in-frame clones and lacks some. Of 150,000 to 190,000 clones listed, roughly 80% are singletons. Sequencing input: peripheral blood. The receptors originated from a man in his 60s with acute or convalescent COVID-19. CDR3s include the opening cysteine and the closing phenylalanine or tryptophan. Fields, in order: CDR3 length, clone size, D gene, J gene, V gene, CDR3 DNA, CDR3 protein. The D gene is left open where the match is weak. Clone size is given for some rows only: seen once, a few or many times, or a class if the clone is expanded.

>15|NA|TRBD1|TRBJ1-6|TRBV2
TGTGCCAGCCAGGGACAGGGGGCTGTCGGTTCACCCCTCCACTTT
CASQGQGAVGSPLHF
>17|NA|NA|TRBJ1-2|TRBV7-7
TGTGCTAGCAGCTTACGGCGTGGGACGGGAGGGGGCTATGGCTACACCTTC
CASSLRRGTGGGYGYTF
>16|NA|TRBD2|TRBJ2-5|TRBV9
TGTGCCAGCAGCGCCCTTAGCGGGGGGTACCAAGAGACCCAGTACTTC
CASSALSGGYQETQYF
>13|NA|NA|TRBJ2-7|TRBV6-4
TGTGCCAGCAGTGGAACAGGGTCCTACGAGCAGTACTTC
CASSGTGSYEQYF
>15|NA|TRBD1|TRBJ2-7|TRBV14
TGTGCCAGCAGCCAAGAAGACAGGGGGTCCTACGAGCAGTACTTC
CASSQEDRGSYEQYF
>14|NA|TRBD1|TRBJ2-7|TRBV18
TGTGCCAGCTCACAAACAGGGGGCCTCTACGAGCAGTACTTC
CASSQTGGLYEQYF
>16|NA|NA|TRBJ2-7|TRBV11-2
TGTGCCAGCAGCCTCCCCCCCGGGGCAGGGGTCTACGAGCAGTACTTC
CASSLPPGAGVYEQYF
>15|NA|NA|TRBJ1-4|TRBV7-9
TGTGCCAGCAGCTTAAGGGGGACAACTAATGAAAAACTGTTTTTT
CASSLRGTTNEKLFF
>12|NA|NA|TRBJ1-2|TRBV20-1
TGCAGTGCTAGTGAAGGGGGTAATGGCTACACCTTC
CSASEGGNGYTF
>12|NA|NA|TRBJ1-5|TRBV27
TGTGCCAGCAGCACGCAGGGACAGCCCCAGCATTTT
CASSTQGQPQHF
>12|NA|NA|TRBJ1-1|TRBV30
TGTGCCTCTGCGCTAGTGAACACTGAAGCTTTCTTT
CASALVNTEAFF
>12|NA|NA|TRBJ1-1|TRBV5-4
TGTGCCAGCAGCCTTCCTACTACTGAAGCTTTCTTT
CASSLPTTEAFF
>17|NA|TRBD1|TRBJ2-2|TRBV7-3
TGTGCCAGCAGCTTTTCTTCCGGGACAGGAGTCACCGGGGAGCTGTTTTTT
CASSFSSGTGVTGELFF
>14|NA|TRBD2|TRBJ2-5|TRBV14
TGTGCCAGCAGCCAAGATGGGGAGGGGGAGACCCAGTACTTC
CASSQDGEGETQYF
>14|once|TRBD1|TRBJ2-1|TRBV6-5
TGTGCCAGCGGGGGGGACAGGGTGGTCAATGAGCAGTTCTTC
CASGGDRVVNEQFF
>16|NA|NA|TRBJ2-6|TRBV5-4
TGTGCCAGCAGCTTCCTGGAGCTATCTGGGGCCAACGTCCTGACTTTC
CASSFLELSGANVLTF
>13|NA|NA|TRBJ2-3|TRBV19
TGTGCCAGTAGTATTACAGAGTTGGGTACGCAGTATTTT
CASSITELGTQYF
>15|NA|TRBD2|TRBJ2-1|TRBV4-2
TGTGCCAGCAGCCCCGGACTAGCTAAGTACAATGAGCAGTTCTTC
CASSPGLAKYNEQFF